A selection of T cell receptor beta chains follows, all from one sample in a study of blood T cell repertoires in COVID-19. Libraries were prepared by immunoSEQ multiplex PCR; TCRdb keeps only in-frame clonotypes and omits some of them. The table lists around 120,000 clones, about 90% of them singletons. Source material: peripheral blood. All receptors derive from a woman aged 55-70 years with COVID-19, enrolled during active disease. The CDR3 runs from the conserved cysteine through the conserved F or W. The D gene is left open where the match is weak. Size tells how often a clone was seen (once, few, many) or the class of an expanded clone, and some rows leave it out.

abundance	v_gene	d_gene	j_gene	CDR3aa	CDR3nt
NA	TRBV7-6	NA	TRBJ1-2	CASSESVLANYGYTF	TGTGCCAGCAGCGAATCGGTGTTAGCTAACTATGGCTACACCTTC
few	TRBV7-9	NA	TRBJ2-2	CASSFLQGSDTGELFF	TGTGCCAGCAGCTTTCTACAGGGCTCCGATACCGGGGAGCTGTTTTTT
NA	TRBV18	TRBD2	TRBJ2-7	CASSVAGPSYEQYF	TGTGCCAGCTCAGTAGCGGGGCCCTCCTACGAGCAGTACTTC
NA	TRBV19	NA	TRBJ1-3	CASRPDRPGNTIYF	TGTGCCAGTAGGCCAGACAGGCCGGGAAACACCATATATTTT
NA	TRBV7-9	NA	TRBJ2-7	CASSLANGQGGYEQYF	TGTGCCAGCAGCTTAGCGAATGGCCAGGGGGGCTACGAGCAGTACTTC
NA	TRBV18	NA	TRBJ1-1	CASSPPDGGRDTEAFF	TGTGCCAGCTCACCACCCGACGGTGGGAGGGACACTGAAGCTTTCTTT
NA	TRBV27	TRBD1	TRBJ2-1	CASSSGTGMGEQFF	TGTGCCAGCAGTTCCGGGACAGGGATGGGTGAGCAGTTCTTC
NA	TRBV27	TRBD2	TRBJ2-3	CASSPTLLAGVADTQYF	TGTGCCAGCAGCCCTACCCTTCTAGCGGGGGTTGCAGATACGCAGTATTTT
NA	TRBV3-1/TRBV3-2	NA	TRBJ1-2	CASSQGSVYGYTF	TGTGCCAGCAGCCAAGGGAGCGTCTATGGCTACACCTTC
NA	TRBV19	NA	TRBJ2-2	CASKGSPIENTGELFF	TGTGCCAGTAAGGGGTCACCGATAGAGAACACCGGGGAGCTGTTTTTT
NA	TRBV9	NA	TRBJ2-7	CASSVSQISYEQYF	TGTGCCAGCAGCGTAAGTCAGATCTCCTACGAGCAGTACTTC
NA	TRBV11-2	TRBD1	TRBJ1-1	CASSLPGTGRAEAFF	TGTGCCAGCAGCTTACCTGGGACAGGGAGGGCTGAAGCTTTCTTT
NA	TRBV3-1/TRBV3-2	NA	TRBJ1-1	CASSLGGFMNTEAFF	TGTGCCAGCAGCCTCGGGGGTTTCATGAACACTGAAGCTTTCTTT
NA	TRBV3-1/TRBV3-2	NA	TRBJ2-7	CASSQGHEQYF	TGTGCCAGCAGCCAAGGGCACGAGCAGTACTTC
NA	TRBV12-3/TRBV12-4	TRBD1	TRBJ2-7	CASRSTGNYEQYF	TGTGCCAGCAGATCGACAGGGAACTACGAGCAGTACTTC
NA	TRBV19	NA	TRBJ2-5	CASSPTGTPGKETQYF	TGTGCCAGTAGCCCAACCGGGACTCCCGGAAAAGAGACCCAGTACTTC
NA	TRBV4-1	NA	TRBJ1-5	CASSQERGSNQPQHF	TGCGCCAGCAGCCAAGAAAGGGGTAGCAATCAGCCCCAGCATTTT
NA	TRBV27	TRBD2	TRBJ2-3	CASSRGLAGRRFWDTQYF	TGTGCCAGCAGCCGCGGACTAGCGGGGCGGCGGTTTTGGGATACGCAGTATTTT
NA	TRBV10-3	NA	TRBJ2-7	CAIGGRSASYEQYF	TGTGCCATCGGGGGCAGATCTGCTTCCTACGAGCAGTACTTC
NA	TRBV11-1	NA	TRBJ1-6	CASSLFRNSPLHF	TGTGCCAGCAGCCTCTTCAGGAATTCACCCCTCCACTTT
once	TRBV4-2	NA	TRBJ2-1	CASSHTRGTGLSEQFF	TGTGCCAGCAGCCATACTCGCGGGACCGGGTTGAGTGAGCAGTTCTTC
NA	TRBV6-5	TRBD1	TRBJ2-7	CASSYSGTGNTEQYF	TGTGCCAGCAGTTACTCAGGGACAGGAAACACCGAGCAGTACTTC
NA	TRBV6-5	NA	TRBJ1-2	CASRDRFHGYTF	TGTGCCAGCAGAGACAGGTTTCATGGCTACACCTTC
NA	TRBV6-5	NA	TRBJ2-5	CASSYGQQETQYF	TGTGCCAGCAGTTACGGGCAGCAAGAGACCCAGTACTTC
few	TRBV11-3	NA	TRBJ1-1	CASSLGRNTEAFF	TGTGCCAGCAGCTTAGGTAGGAACACTGAAGCTTTCTTT
NA	TRBV27	NA	TRBJ1-4	CASSLSGTTNEKLFF	TGTGCCAGCAGTTTATCCGGTACAACTAATGAAAAACTGTTTTTT
NA	TRBV19	NA	TRBJ1-6	CASSILRTVDSPLHF	TGTGCCAGTAGTATCCTCCGGACAGTTGATTCACCCCTCCACTTT
NA	TRBV27	TRBD2	TRBJ2-2	CASSARGGAGGELFF	TGTGCCAGCAGTGCGCGCGGGGGGGCAGGCGGGGAGCTGTTTTTT
NA	TRBV29-1	NA	TRBJ2-1	CSVEVGLHANEQFF	TGCAGCGTTGAAGTTGGACTCCACGCCAATGAGCAGTTCTTC
NA	TRBV10-2	NA	TRBJ1-5	CASSRDNNQPQHF	TGCGCCAGCAGCCGGGACAACAATCAGCCCCAGCATTTT
NA	TRBV7-2	NA	TRBJ2-5	CASSFSIQETQYF	TGTGCCAGCAGCTTCAGTATCCAAGAGACCCAGTACTTC
NA	TRBV28	NA	TRBJ1-1	CASSATGVLNTEAFF	TGTGCCAGCAGCGCCACCGGTGTACTGAACACTGAAGCTTTCTTT
NA	TRBV4-2	TRBD1	TRBJ2-7	CASSQGITGGGRYEQYF	TGTGCCAGCAGCCAAGGCATCACAGGGGGCGGACGGTACGAGCAGTACTTC
NA	TRBV11-2	NA	TRBJ1-2	CASSLAGLGYTF	TGTGCCAGCAGCTTAGCCGGGTTGGGCTACACCTTC
NA	TRBV9	TRBD2	TRBJ2-3	CASSPRSGGAGDTQYF	TGTGCCAGCAGCCCTCGTAGCGGGGGGGCAGGAGATACGCAGTATTTT
NA	TRBV7-9	NA	TRBJ1-1	CASGFPEGRLNTEAFF	TGTGCCAGCGGATTCCCGGAGGGACGGTTGAACACTGAAGCTTTCTTT
NA	TRBV6-5	NA	TRBJ1-2	CASSRTDRGYGYTF	TGTGCCAGCAGTCGTACGGACAGAGGGTATGGCTACACCTTC
NA	TRBV28	TRBD1	TRBJ1-1	CASSGQGAGLNTEAFF	TGTGCCAGCAGTGGACAGGGGGCCGGATTGAACACTGAAGCTTTCTTT
NA	TRBV25-1	TRBD1	TRBJ2-1	CASSETRGTGGPYNEQFF	TGTGCCAGCAGTGAAACAAGGGGGACAGGGGGACCCTACAATGAGCAGTTCTTC
NA	TRBV6-5	NA	TRBJ1-6	CASIAMSSYNSPLHF	TGTGCCAGCATCGCAATGAGCTCCTATAATTCACCCCTCCACTTT
NA	TRBV7-9	TRBD1	TRBJ2-7	CASSPRTGDGYEQYF	TGTGCCAGCAGCCCAAGGACAGGGGACGGCTACGAGCAGTACTTC